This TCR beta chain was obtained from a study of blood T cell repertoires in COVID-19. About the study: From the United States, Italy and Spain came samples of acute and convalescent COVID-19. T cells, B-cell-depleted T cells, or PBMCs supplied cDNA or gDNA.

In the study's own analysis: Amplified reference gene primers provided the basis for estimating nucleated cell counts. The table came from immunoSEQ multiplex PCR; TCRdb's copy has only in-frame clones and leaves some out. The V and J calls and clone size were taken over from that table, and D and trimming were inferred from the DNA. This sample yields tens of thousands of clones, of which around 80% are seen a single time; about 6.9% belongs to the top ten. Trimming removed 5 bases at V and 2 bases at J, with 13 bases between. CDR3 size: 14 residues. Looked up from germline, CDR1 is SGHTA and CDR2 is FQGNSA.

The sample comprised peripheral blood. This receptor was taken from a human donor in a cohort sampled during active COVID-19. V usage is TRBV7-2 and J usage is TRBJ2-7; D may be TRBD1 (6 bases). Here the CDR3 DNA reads TGTGCCAGCAGCCCCGGGCCAGGGGCCTACGAGCAGTACTTC. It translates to CASSPGPGAYEQYF.